A single TCR beta chain is shown here with its context. The germline CDR1 and CDR2 sequences are SGHDT and YYEEEE. This CDR3 comprises 13 residues. V lost 4 bases and J lost 4, with 11 bases in between. This sample stems from a study of shared T cell receptors in the human thymus. TCRdb's copy holds only in-frame clones and misses some; the assay was immunoSEQ multiplex PCR. Of hundreds of thousands of clones listed, 88% are singletons. A further study also used this sample, focusing on human thymus T cells. This second study says: Finnish infants who were healthy and having corrective surgery for congenital heart defects made up the donors. Corrective heart surgery yielded resections, and these provided the thymus tissue. Both thymic and peripheral blood repertoires showed apparently biased V and J usage.

This rearrangement joins TRBV5-6 to TRBJ1-2, with D perhaps TRBD1 (6 bases). The sequence came from a boy in the first two years of life with a congenital heart defect. The sequenced sample consisted of thymocytes. The CDR3 DNA reads TGTGCCAGCAGCCAACAGGGTTTCTATGGCTACACCTTC. Translated: CASSQQGFYGYTF.